This passage covers 15 T cell receptor beta chains from one sample sequenced in a study of identical twins. TCRdb re-called the 5' RACE reads with MiXCR, one entry per CDR3 protein. The sample has 210,000 or so distinct CDR3 sequences, 15% to 20% seen once. These data also featured in a second study, about T cells expressing NK-cell markers.

The sequenced material came from CD8+ T cells sorted from blood. The receptor set was obtained from a woman aged 18-35 years in good health.

The chain uses TRBV9 and TRBJ1-2; TRBD1 agrees at 7 bases. The germline V gene has CDR1 SGDLS and CDR2 YYNGEE. With V trimmed by 4 bases and J by 6 bases, 9 bases remained unmatched. The CDR3 has 14 residues. In DNA, the CDR3 is TGTGCCAGCAGCTCTAGAGACAGGGCCAATGGCTACACCTTC. This encodes CASSSRDRANGYTF.

The V call is TRBV6-6, the J call TRBJ1-2, with TRBD1 identical over 8 bases. Germline-derived CDR1 and CDR2 are MNHNY and SVGAGI (reference sequence). V shed 7 bases and J 8 bases; nucleotides not matched to a gene: 3. CDR3 size: 11 residues. The CDR3 here is CASIDRGGYTF. In DNA form, the CDR3 reads TGTGCCAGCATTGACAGGGGAGGCTACACCTTC.

This clonotype has only a few counts. The chain carries TRBV7-9 and TRBJ2-3, with D unresolved. Germline V gene sequence: CDR1 SEHNR, CDR2 FQNEAQ (reference sequence). CDR3 length: 10 amino acids. Trimming cost V 4 bases and J 7 bases, with 3 bases left between them. The CDR3 DNA sequence: TGTGCCAGCAGCTCAAATACGCAGTATTTT. Translation gives CASSSNTQYF.

This clonotype turned up a few times. The chain joins TRBV3-1 to TRBJ2-1; the match to TRBD2 covers 7 bases. This CDR3 spans 18 amino acids. The germline V gene has CDR1 LGHDT and CDR2 YNNKEL (reference sequence). After removal of 5 bases from V and 5 bases from J, the junction contained 18 bases not matched to a gene. The CDR3 DNA follows: TGTGCCAGCAGCGTCCGACTCACTACTAGCGCGGCGGACAATGAGCAGTTCTTC. Amino acid sequence: CASSVRLTTSAADNEQFF.

The V gene is TRBV25-1, the J gene TRBJ2-2; 10 bases agree with TRBD1. The CDR3 is 16 residues long. V dropped 4 bases and J dropped 5; count of bases not matched to a gene: 7. Germline V CDR1 and CDR2: MGHDK, SYGVNS. CDR3 nucleotide sequence: TGTGCCAGCAGTGTTCGACAGGGGGCCGGTACCGGGGAGCTGTTTTTT. It is translated as CASSVRQGAGTGELFF.

There are a few counts of this clonotype. The gene calls are TRBV12-3 or TRBV12-4 and TRBJ2-1, with a possible D match to TRBD2 (5 bases). The CDR3 is 14 residues long. V lost 3 bases and J lost 12, with 18 bases in between. This CDR3 is CASSLTLLGVGQFF. The CDR3 bases are TGTGCCAGCAGTTTGACTTTATTGGGAGTCGGGCAGTTCTTC.

V usage is TRBV5-6 and J usage is TRBJ2-7, with 9 bases identical to TRBD1. The CDR3 length is 13 residues. Trimming cost V 6 bases and J 4 bases; bases outside gene matches: 5. CDR1 is SGHDT and CDR2 is YYEEEE in the germline V gene. This chain's CDR3 is CASTTGGSYEQYF. The CDR3 coding sequence is TGTGCCAGCACGACAGGGGGTTCGTACGAGCAGTACTTC.

This chain connects TRBV12-3 or TRBV12-4 to TRBJ1-5; D gene ambiguous. The ends were cut back, 1 base at V and 4 bases at J, with 8 bases in the middle. CDR3 size: 14 residues. CDR3 loop: CASSLGAENQPQHF. CDR3 in DNA: TGTGCCAGCAGTTTAGGGGCGGAAAATCAGCCCCAGCATTTT.

J is TRBJ2-7 and V is TRBV11-2; D might be TRBD2 (7 bases). This CDR3 contains 13 residues. Germline loops: CDR1 SGHAT, CDR2 FQNNGV. V was trimmed by 0 bases and J by 6 bases, leaving 9 bases between them. The CDR3 nucleotides are TGTGCCAGCAGCTTAGATCGGGGGGCCGAGCAGTACTTC. Translating gives CASSLDRGAEQYF.

This clonotype has more than one count but fewer than ten. The chain links TRBV12-3 or TRBV12-4 to TRBJ2-7; TRBD2 matches 8 bases. Trimming cost V 3 bases and J 2 bases; bases outside gene matches: 6. CDR3 length: 15 residues. The CDR3 region has the DNA TGTGCCAGCAGTTTGGTATCGGGGGGGCCCTACGAGCAGTACTTC. Amino acid sequence: CASSLVSGGPYEQYF.

This clonotype was observed a handful of times. The J gene is TRBJ2-3, the V gene TRBV29-1; D is perhaps TRBD1 (5 bases). The CDR3 length is 13 residues. Germline V CDR1 and CDR2: SQVTM, ANQGSEA. V lost 7 bases and J lost 0, with 11 bases in between. The CDR3 loop is CSEPRVSTDTQYF. In DNA, the CDR3 is TGCAGCGAACCCAGGGTTAGCACAGATACGCAGTATTTT.

This sequence joins TRBV9 and TRBJ2-3, with a possible D match to TRBD2 (6 bases). CDR1 SGDLS and CDR2 YYNGEE come from the germline V gene. The CDR3 runs 14 residues. Trimming cost V 5 bases and J 3 bases, with 13 bases left between them. CDR3 sequence (DNA): TGTGCCAGCAGTGCGGAGGGGTTGACAGATACGCAGTATTTT. This encodes CASSAEGLTDTQYF.

This clonotype was seen a few times. This chain's CDR3 is CAISEGLRGGQETQYF. The CDR3, as DNA: TGTGCCATCAGTGAGGGGTTACGCGGGGGCCAAGAGACCCAGTACTTC. V usage is TRBV10-3 and J usage is TRBJ2-5; 7 bases are a match to TRBD2. From germline, CDR1 is ENHRY and CDR2 SYGVKD. The length of the CDR3 is 16 residues. Trimming removed 2 bases from V and 1 base from J; junction bases left unmatched: 7.

This clonotype was seen more than once but under ten times. The chain uses TRBV9 and TRBJ2-1; 8 nucleotides align to TRBD2. The CDR3 is made up of 15 amino acids. V was pared by 2 bases and J by 4 bases, with 5 bases of the junction left unmatched. Looked up from germline, CDR1 is SGDLS and CDR2 is YYNGEE. The CDR3 region is CASSVGTSMYNEQFF. The CDR3 nucleotides read TGTGCCAGCAGCGTCGGGACTAGTATGTACAATGAGCAGTTCTTC.

The chain carries TRBV27 and TRBJ2-3, with D perhaps assigned TRBD1 or TRBD2 (6 bases each). Trimming pared 7 bases from V and 2 bases from J, leaving 13 bases between. This CDR3 is 14 amino acids long. The V gene's germline CDR1 is MNHEY and CDR2 SMNVEV (reference sequence). CDR3 DNA: TGTGCCAGCACCCCGGGGGCTTTCACAGATACGCAGTATTTT. This translates into CASTPGAFTDTQYF.